These T cell receptor beta chains were read from a single sample in a study of cytomegalovirus exposure and HLA in healthy donors. Measured with immunoSEQ multiplex PCR; TCRdb has only the in-frame clones, and not every one. The table shows over 250,000 clones, with 86% occurring only once. Sequencing used PBMCs. Receptors originate from a man aged 35 to 55 in good health and CMV-seropositive. Each CDR3 is given with its conserved first and last residue. A D gene is named only where the DNA matches it firmly. Some rows have no size entry. The others give once, few or many, or a class for an expanded clone.

clone_size	v_call	d_call	j_call	cdr3_aa	cdr3_nt
-	TRBV28	-	TRBJ1-5	CASSRNTGSNQPQHF	TGTGCCAGCAGTCGTAATACAGGTAGCAATCAGCCCCAGCATTTT
-	TRBV5-5	TRBD1	TRBJ1-3	CASSLEAGGGNTIYF	TGTGCCAGCAGCTTGGAAGCAGGGGGTGGAAACACCATATATTTT
-	TRBV13	TRBD1	TRBJ2-6	CASSPDRDRDRGANVLTF	TGTGCCAGCAGCCCCGATCGGGACAGGGATCGTGGGGCCAACGTCCTGACTTTC
-	TRBV19	TRBD2	TRBJ2-2	CASRGTSVANTGELFF	TGTGCCAGTAGAGGGACTAGCGTCGCGAACACCGGGGAGCTGTTTTTT
-	TRBV2	-	TRBJ1-5	CASRGGQPQHF	TGTGCCAGCAGGGGCGGGCAGCCCCAGCATTTT
-	TRBV2	TRBD1	TRBJ1-1	CASIPDRANTEAFF	TGTGCCAGCATTCCGGACAGGGCGAACACTGAAGCTTTCTTT
once	TRBV5-4	TRBD2	TRBJ2-3	CASSLEGPSGPEITDTQYF	TGTGCCAGCAGCTTGGAAGGTCCTAGCGGCCCGGAGATCACAGATACGCAGTATTTT
-	TRBV13	-	TRBJ1-2	CASSDTLGGSYGYTF	TGTGCCAGCAGCGACACTTTAGGAGGGTCCTATGGCTACACCTTC
-	TRBV7-9	-	TRBJ2-1	CASSSLTQGNEQFF	TGTGCCAGCAGCTCGCTGACCCAGGGTAATGAGCAGTTCTTC
-	TRBV29-1	TRBD2	TRBJ2-1	CSVEGLAGDNEQFF	TGCAGCGTTGAAGGACTAGCGGGGGACAATGAGCAGTTCTTC
-	TRBV28	TRBD1	TRBJ1-1	CATVTGGRVTEAFF	TGTGCCACCGTGACAGGGGGCAGAGTCACTGAAGCTTTCTTT
-	TRBV29-1	-	TRBJ2-7	CSVTQGYEQYF	TGCAGCGTGACACAGGGTTACGAGCAGTACTTC
-	TRBV28	-	TRBJ1-2	CASTFRPGGEGGYTF	TGTGCCAGCACATTTAGACCGGGGGGGGAGGGGGGCTACACCTTC
-	TRBV6-5	TRBD1	TRBJ2-3	CASSKGDRFTDTQYF	TGTGCCAGCAGTAAAGGGGACAGGTTCACAGATACGCAGTATTTT
-	TRBV6-5	TRBD2	TRBJ2-7	CASSYIAGVYEQYF	TGTGCCAGCAGTTATATAGCGGGAGTATACGAGCAGTACTTC
many	TRBV29-1	-	TRBJ1-1	CSVGRGNTEAFF	TGCAGCGTCGGCAGGGGGAACACTGAAGCTTTCTTT
-	TRBV28	TRBD1	TRBJ1-1	CASSLGRQGMNTEAFF	TGTGCCAGCAGTTTAGGTCGACAGGGGATGAACACTGAAGCTTTCTTT
-	TRBV27	-	TRBJ1-5	CASSSLRGSGNQPQHF	TGTGCCAGCAGTTCTCTCAGGGGATCCGGCAATCAGCCCCAGCATTTT
once	TRBV19	TRBD1	TRBJ2-6	CASSTVGTGDPGANVLTF	TGTGCCAGTAGTACGGTTGGGACAGGGGACCCTGGGGCCAACGTCCTGACTTTC
-	TRBV28	-	TRBJ1-1	CASSFSGTKNTEAFF	TGTGCCAGCAGTTTCTCCGGGACAAAGAACACTGAAGCTTTCTTT
-	TRBV11-2	-	TRBJ2-5	CASSSLRQVETQYF	TGTGCCAGCAGCTCGCTCCGACAGGTAGAGACCCAGTACTTC
-	TRBV19	-	TRBJ2-7	CASSIAGPSAYEQYF	TGTGCCAGTAGTATAGCTGGTCCGTCGGCCTACGAGCAGTACTTC
-	TRBV7-2	TRBD2	TRBJ2-1	CASSWISGSYNEQFF	TGTGCCAGCAGTTGGATTAGCGGGTCATACAATGAGCAGTTCTTC
-	TRBV5-1	-	TRBJ2-7	CASSLYTDYEQYF	TGCGCCAGCAGCTTGTACACCGACTACGAGCAGTACTTC
once	TRBV7-9	TRBD1	TRBJ1-3	CASSSGQGAEFSSGNTIYF	TGTGCCAGCAGCTCTGGACAGGGGGCTGAATTTTCCTCTGGAAACACCATATATTTT
-	TRBV28	-	TRBJ2-1	CASSLGRRAVTYNEQFF	TGTGCCAGCAGTTTGGGCCGGAGAGCGGTTACCTACAATGAGCAGTTCTTC
-	TRBV6-6	-	TRBJ1-5	CASSYLGTSNQPQHF	TGTGCCAGCAGTTACCTCGGGACTAGTAATCAGCCCCAGCATTTT
once	TRBV7-9	-	TRBJ1-1	CSSSLLQLNTEAFF	TGTTCCAGCAGCTTACTCCAGTTGAACACTGAAGCTTTCTTT
few	TRBV6-1	TRBD1	TRBJ1-4	CASSGQGTRGEKLFF	TGTGCCAGCAGCGGACAGGGGACTCGAGGTGAAAAACTGTTTTTT
-	TRBV27	-	TRBJ2-1	CASSTYSYNEQFF	TGTGCCAGCAGTACCTACTCCTACAATGAGCAGTTCTTC